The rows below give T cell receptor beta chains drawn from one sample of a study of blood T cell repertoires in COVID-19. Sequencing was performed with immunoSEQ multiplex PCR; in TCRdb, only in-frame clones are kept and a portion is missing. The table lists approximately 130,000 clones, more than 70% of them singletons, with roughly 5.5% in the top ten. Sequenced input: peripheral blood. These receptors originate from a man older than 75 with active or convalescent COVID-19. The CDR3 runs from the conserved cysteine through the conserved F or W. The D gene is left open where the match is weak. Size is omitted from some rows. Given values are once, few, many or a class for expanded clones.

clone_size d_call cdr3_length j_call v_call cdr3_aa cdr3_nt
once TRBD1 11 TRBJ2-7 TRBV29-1 CSVATGDEQYF TGCAGCGTCGCGACAGGGGACGAGCAGTACTTC
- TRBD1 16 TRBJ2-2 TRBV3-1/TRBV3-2 CASSQRDRGYTGELFF TGTGCCAGCAGCCAGAGGGACAGGGGATACACCGGGGAGCTGTTTTTT
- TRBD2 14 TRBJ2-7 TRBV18 CASSTTSGAYEQYF TGTGCCAGCTCCACGACTAGCGGGGCCTACGAGCAGTACTTC
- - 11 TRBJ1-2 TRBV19 CASRSTGGYTF TGTGCCAGTAGGAGCACAGGGGGCTACACCTTC
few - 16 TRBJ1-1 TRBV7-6 CASSLEAGAGNTEAFF TGTGCCAGCAGCTTAGAGGCAGGGGCTGGGAACACTGAAGCTTTCTTT
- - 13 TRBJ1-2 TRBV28 CASSLAGVDSYTF TGTGCCAGCAGTTTAGCAGGGGTAGATAGCTACACCTTC
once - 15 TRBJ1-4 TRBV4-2 CASSQDRRADEKLFF TGTGCCAGCAGCCAAGATCGCAGGGCAGATGAAAAACTGTTTTTT
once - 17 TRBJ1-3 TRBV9 CASSVDAPGLSGNTIYF TGTGCCAGCAGCGTAGATGCTCCAGGGTTAAGTGGAAACACCATATATTTT
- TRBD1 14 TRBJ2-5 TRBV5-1 CASSRTGEQETQYF TGCGCCAGCAGCCGGACAGGGGAACAAGAGACCCAGTACTTC
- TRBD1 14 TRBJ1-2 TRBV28 CASSPGTGVFGYTF TGTGCCAGCAGTCCCGGGACAGGGGTATTTGGCTACACCTTC
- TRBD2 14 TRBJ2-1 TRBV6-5 CASKRGAGGNEQFF TGTGCCAGCAAGAGGGGAGCGGGAGGGAATGAGCAGTTCTTC
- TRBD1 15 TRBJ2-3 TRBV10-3 CAISRQGPSADTQYF TGTGCCATCAGCCGACAGGGGCCCTCGGCAGATACGCAGTATTTT
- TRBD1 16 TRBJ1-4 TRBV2 CASSKDRGGFNEKLFF TGTGCCAGCAGTAAGGACAGGGGGGGATTTAATGAAAAACTGTTTTTT
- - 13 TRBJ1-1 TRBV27 CASSTQGATEAFF TGTGCCAGCAGTACCCAGGGTGCCACTGAAGCTTTCTTT
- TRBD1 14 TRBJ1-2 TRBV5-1 CASSELTGADGYTF TGCGCCAGCAGCGAACTAACAGGGGCGGATGGCTACACCTTC
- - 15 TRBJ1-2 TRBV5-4 CASSTERGGFLGYTF TGTGCCAGCAGCACCGAGAGGGGAGGATTTCTGGGCTACACCTTC
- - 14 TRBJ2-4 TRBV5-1 CASSPTVAKNIQYF TGCGCCAGCAGCCCCACGGTAGCCAAAAACATTCAGTACTTC
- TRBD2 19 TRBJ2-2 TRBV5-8 CASSPWASGVIANTGELFF TGTGCCAGCAGCCCGTGGGCTAGCGGGGTCATCGCGAACACCGGGGAGCTGTTTTTT
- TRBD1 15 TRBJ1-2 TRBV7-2 CASRLTGMSNYGYTF TGTGCCAGCAGACTGACAGGGATGTCGAACTATGGCTACACCTTC
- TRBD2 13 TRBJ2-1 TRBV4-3 CASSQVREGEQFF TGCGCCAGCAGCCAAGTTAGGGAGGGTGAGCAGTTCTTC
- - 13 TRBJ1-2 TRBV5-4 CASSFLQDGGYTF TGTGCCAGCAGCTTTCTCCAGGATGGTGGCTACACCTTC
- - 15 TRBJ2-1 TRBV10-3 CAIGLTVLSYNEQFF TGTGCCATCGGGTTGACAGTCCTCTCCTACAATGAGCAGTTCTTC
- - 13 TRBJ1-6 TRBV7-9 CASSSGPNSPLHF TGTGCCAGCAGCTCGGGTCCAAATTCACCCCTCCACTTT
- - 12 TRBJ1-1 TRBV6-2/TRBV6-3 CASSWGVTEAFF TGTGCCAGCAGTTGGGGGGTCACTGAAGCTTTCTTT
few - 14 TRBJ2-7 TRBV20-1 CSASRQGKPYEQYF TGCAGTGCTAGTCGTCAGGGGAAGCCCTACGAGCAGTACTTC
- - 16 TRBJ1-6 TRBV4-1 CASSQAGEGSGSPLHF TGCGCCAGCAGCCAAGCTGGGGAGGGGTCGGGTTCACCCCTCCACTTT
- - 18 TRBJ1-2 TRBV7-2 CASSLVSSILAVSYGYTF TGTGCCAGCAGCTTAGTCTCTAGTATCCTGGCAGTTTCCTATGGCTACACCTTC
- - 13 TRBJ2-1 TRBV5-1 CASSLESLGEQFF TGCGCCAGCAGCTTGGAAAGCCTAGGTGAGCAGTTCTTC
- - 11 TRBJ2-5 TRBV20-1 CSAPTAVTEYF TGCAGTGCTCCGACGGCGGTGACGGAGTACTTC
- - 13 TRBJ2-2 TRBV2 CASYQGNTGELFF TGTGCCAGCTATCAGGGAAACACCGGGGAGCTGTTTTTT
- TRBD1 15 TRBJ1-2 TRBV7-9 CASSNKDRGAYGYTF TGTGCCAGCAGCAACAAGGACAGGGGGGCCTATGGCTACACCTTC
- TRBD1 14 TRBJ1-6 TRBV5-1 CASSRRDRGSPLHF TGCGCCAGCAGCCGTCGGGACAGGGGTTCACCCCTCCACTTT
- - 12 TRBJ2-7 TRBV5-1 CASSSGLDEQYF TGCGCCAGCAGCTCAGGGCTAGACGAGCAGTACTTC
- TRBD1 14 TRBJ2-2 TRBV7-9 CASRKGAETGELFF TGTGCCAGCAGGAAGGGGGCTGAGACCGGGGAGCTGTTTTTT
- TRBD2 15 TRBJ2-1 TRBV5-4 CASSLTSGGAGEQFF TGTGCCAGCAGTCTGACTAGCGGGGGGGCCGGTGAGCAGTTCTTC
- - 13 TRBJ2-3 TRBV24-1 CATSERTVDTQYF TGTGCCACCAGTGAAAGGACAGTAGATACGCAGTATTTT
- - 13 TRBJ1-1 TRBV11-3 CASSSDRSAGVTF TGTGCCAGCAGCTCAGACAGGTCTGCCGGCGTCACATTT
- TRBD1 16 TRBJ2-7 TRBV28 CASRRSGQGFLYEQYF TGTGCCAGCAGACGTTCGGGACAGGGATTTTTATACGAGCAGTACTTC
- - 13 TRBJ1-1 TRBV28 CASRKTGNTEAFF TGTGCCAGCAGGAAGACAGGGAACACTGAAGCTTTCTTT
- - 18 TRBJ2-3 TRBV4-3 CASSQDYQTVRWTDTQYF TGCGCCAGCAGCCAAGACTACCAGACGGTGAGGTGGACAGATACGCAGTATTTT
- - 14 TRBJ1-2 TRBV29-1 CSVVEGAGNYGYTF TGCAGCGTCGTTGAGGGAGCGGGTAACTATGGCTACACCTTC
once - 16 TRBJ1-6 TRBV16 CASSQSGAGPGSPLHF TGTGCCAGCAGCCAATCTGGGGCAGGGCCGGGTTCACCCCTCCACTTT
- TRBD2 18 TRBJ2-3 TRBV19 CASSSREGSGGSTDTQYF TGTGCCAGTAGTTCCCGGGAGGGTAGCGGGGGGAGCACAGATACGCAGTATTTT
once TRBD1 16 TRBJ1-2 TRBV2 CASRGDRASLTYGYTF TGTGCCAGCAGGGGGGACAGGGCCTCCTTAACTTATGGCTACACCTTC
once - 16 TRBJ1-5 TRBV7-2 CASSKSTGDSNQPQHF TGTGCCAGCAGCAAATCCACAGGAGATAGCAATCAGCCCCAGCATTTT
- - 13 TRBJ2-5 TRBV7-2 CASSLSLGETQYF TGTGCCAGCAGCTTATCCCTCGGAGAGACCCAGTACTTC
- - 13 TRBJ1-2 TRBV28 CASSLWGRGGYTF TGTGCCAGCAGTTTATGGGGGCGGGGTGGCTACACCTTC
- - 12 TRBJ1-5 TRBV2 CASRRQNEAQHF TGTGCCAGCAGAAGACAGAACGAGGCCCAGCATTTT